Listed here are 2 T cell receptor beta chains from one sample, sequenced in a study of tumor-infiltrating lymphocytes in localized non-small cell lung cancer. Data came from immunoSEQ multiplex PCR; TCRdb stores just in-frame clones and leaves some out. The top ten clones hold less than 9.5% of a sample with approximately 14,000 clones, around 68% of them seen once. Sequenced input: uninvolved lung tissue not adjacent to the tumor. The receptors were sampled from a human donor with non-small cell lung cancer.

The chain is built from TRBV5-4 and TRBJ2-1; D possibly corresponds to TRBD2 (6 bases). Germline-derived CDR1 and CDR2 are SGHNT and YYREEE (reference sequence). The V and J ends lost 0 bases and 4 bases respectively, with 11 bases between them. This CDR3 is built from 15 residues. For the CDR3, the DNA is TGTGCCAGCAGCTTGGACGTAGCGGATTACAATGAGCAGTTCTTC. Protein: CASSLDVADYNEQFF.

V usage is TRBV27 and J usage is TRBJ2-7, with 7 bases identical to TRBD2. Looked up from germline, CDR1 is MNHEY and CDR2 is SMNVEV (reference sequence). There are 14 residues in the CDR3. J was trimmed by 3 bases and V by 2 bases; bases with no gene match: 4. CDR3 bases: TGTGCCAGCAGTTTAGCGGGAGAGTACTACGAGCAGTACTTC. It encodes CASSLAGEYYEQYF.